This T cell receptor beta chain appears in the sequencing data of a study of cytomegalovirus exposure and HLA in healthy donors. PCR used 60 Vbeta primers and 13 Jbeta primers. Using immunoSEQ multiplex PCR, the repertoire was profiled, and TCRdb retains in-frame clones only, with some absent. The sample lists 140,000 to 150,000 clones; 70% were seen once. This CDR3 has 16 residues. The junction had 10 bases not matched to a gene; V was cut back by 5 bases and J by 6 bases. CDR1 is MNHEY and CDR2 is SMNVEV in the germline V gene (reference sequence). This TCR came from a woman aged 55-69 years in good health and CMV-seropositive. Sequencing was done on a sample of PBMCs. The gene calls are TRBV27 and TRBJ1-5, with 10 positions matching TRBD1. The CDR3 nucleotides read TGTGCCAGCAGTCCCCGGACAGGGGGAATAGGTCAGCCCCAGCATTTT. It is translated as CASSPRTGGIGQPQHF.